The 15 T cell receptor beta chains reported below all come from one sample, sequenced in a study of patients and donors after allogeneic stem cell transplantation. TCRdb re-called the RT-PCR reads through MiXCR, storing one row per CDR3 protein. The sample lists a few hundred thousand distinct CDR3 sequences, around two fifths occurring once. What was sequenced was blood, either unsorted or a sorted T cell fraction (not recorded which). These receptors originate from a human donor who was either an allogeneic HSCT recipient or a stem cell or donor lymphocyte infusion donor (not recorded which). It is not recorded whose cells these are; they may come from a transplant donor.

This clonotype was counted between two and nine times. In nucleotides, the CDR3 is TGTGCCAGCAGTTTGGGGGCGGATTACGAGCAGTACTTC. It translates to CASSLGADYEQYF. V usage is TRBV27 and J usage is TRBJ2-7; D is possibly TRBD1 (6 bases). Trimming shortened V by 3 bases and J by 4 bases, and 10 bases separated the two germline ends. The CDR3 runs 13 residues. Germline CDR1 reads MNHEY; CDR2 reads SMNVEV (reference sequence).

The J gene is TRBJ1-3, the V gene TRBV7-9, with D possibly TRBD1 on 5 matching bases. Trimming removed 1 base at V and 0 bases at J, with 13 bases between. Germline CDR1 is SEHNR and CDR2 is FQNEAQ (reference sequence). CDR3 length: 17 amino acids. The CDR3 DNA reads as TGTGCCAGCAGCTTAGGGGGCAGGGCGCTCTCTGGAAACACCATATATTTT. This gives the protein CASSLGGRALSGNTIYF.

In this sample, this clonotype turned up a few times. The chain uses TRBV12-3 or TRBV12-4 and TRBJ1-1; D uncertain. The CDR3 length is 13 residues. V lost 3 bases and J 5 bases, leaving 10 bases between the germline ends. CDR3 DNA: TGTGCCAGCAGTTTCGGGGTTTCAACTGAAGCTTTCTTT. Its translation: CASSFGVSTEAFF.

The rearrangement links TRBV20-1 to TRBJ1-1, with D maybe TRBD1 (5 bases). Trimming left V 0 bases short and J 1 base short, with 24 bases between. Germline V gene data show CDR1 as DFQATT and CDR2 as SNEGSKA (reference sequence). The CDR3 runs 19 residues. CDR3 amino acids: CSARDPGRVWGIANTEAFF. Written as DNA, the CDR3 is TGCAGTGCTAGAGACCCCGGTAGGGTTTGGGGCATAGCGAACACTGAAGCTTTCTTT.

This chain links TRBV6-1 with TRBJ2-1, with 8 bases matching TRBD1. Germline-derived CDR1 and CDR2 are MNHNS and SASEGT. The CDR3 sequence is 14 residues long. V lost 8 bases, J lost 3 bases, and 6 bases stayed unmatched. The DNA of the CDR3 is TGTGCCAGCGGGGACAGGCCTAACTACAATGAGCAGTTCTTC. Translated: CASGDRPNYNEQFF.

This clonotype was seen only a few times. The chain uses TRBV28 and TRBJ1-4; 7 bases line up with TRBD1. This CDR3 has 16 residues. The V and J ends lost 2 bases and 4 bases, in that order; junction bases with no gene match: 7. Germline V gene data show CDR1 as MDHEN and CDR2 as SYDVKM. CDR3 DNA: TGTGCCAGCAGTTTAGGGGGGACAGAGATTAATGAAAAACTGTTTTTT. Residues: CASSLGGTEINEKLFF.

The table lists this clonotype with a few counts. The J gene is TRBJ1-1, the V gene TRBV4-2; D unclear. The CDR3 is 15 amino acids. Germline V gene data show CDR1 as LGHNA and CDR2 as YNFKEQ. Trimming left V 1 base short and J 2 bases short, with 11 bases between. The CDR3 coding sequence is TGTGCCAGCAGCCAAGGCGCCGGGTCCAACACTGAAGCTTTCTTT. Protein product: CASSQGAGSNTEAFF.

Concerning this clonotype itself: A read error may account for a junction end that differs from germline. V and J are TRBV7-2 and TRBJ1-2; 8 bases align to TRBD1. The germline V gene has CDR1 SGHTA and CDR2 FQGNSA. The CDR3 is 15 amino acids. CDR3 residues: CASSLKAGGAGGCTF. The CDR3 DNA reads as TGTGCCAGCAGCTTGAAGGCAGGGGGCGCAGGGGGCTGCACCTTC.

The chain combines TRBV29-1 with TRBJ2-7; tentative D call: TRBD1 (5 bases). The CDR3 consists of 11 residues. Germline CDR1 and CDR2: SQVTM and ANQGSEA. The V end lost 7 bases, the J end lost 3 bases, and 10 bases lay between the germline ends. CDR3 region: CSAARGYEQYF. The DNA for the CDR3 is TGCAGCGCCGCTAGGGGCTACGAGCAGTACTTC.

The table lists this clonotype with a few counts. V usage is TRBV7-9 and J usage is TRBJ1-1, with TRBD1 as a possible D gene (6 bases). Germline V gives CDR1 SEHNR, CDR2 FQNEAQ (reference sequence). CDR3 size: 15 residues. The germline V and J ends were trimmed by 5 bases and 1 base, with 14 bases remaining between them. The CDR3 spells CASSPYRGQNTEAFF. CDR3 sequence (DNA): TGTGCCAGCAGCCCTTATAGGGGACAGAACACTGAAGCTTTCTTT.

This clonotype showed up just a few times. The rearrangement uses TRBV12-3 or TRBV12-4 and TRBJ1-1; the D gene is possibly TRBD1 (5 bases). This CDR3 contains 15 residues. Trimming left V 0 bases short and J 1 base short, with 9 bases between. The CDR3 bases are TGTGCCAGCAGTTTAGCGATTGGGACGAACACTGAAGCTTTCTTT. Residues: CASSLAIGTNTEAFF.

This clonotype appeared a few times. V and J are TRBV20-1 and TRBJ2-3, with 7 bases lining up with TRBD2. Germline V gene sequence: CDR1 DFQATT, CDR2 SNEGSKA (reference sequence). Germline trimming cut 4 bases from V and 1 base from J; bases unmatched to any gene: 11. The CDR3 runs to 16 residues. The CDR3 here is CSANPSSSGGTDTQYF. Here the CDR3 DNA reads TGCAGTGCTAACCCCTCGTCAAGCGGGGGCACAGATACGCAGTATTTT.

J is TRBJ1-1 and V is TRBV5-5; the D is unclear. The V and J ends lost 3 bases and 3 bases respectively, with 12 bases between them. Germline values: CDR1 SGHKS, CDR2 YYEKEE (reference sequence). The CDR3 is 14 residues long. DNA of the CDR3: TGTGCCAGCAGCTGGGCCCCCGGGGACACTGAAGCTTTCTTT. Its protein product is CASSWAPGDTEAFF.

This chain uses TRBV9 with TRBJ2-3; the D gene is possibly TRBD2 (5 bases). The length of the CDR3 is 13 residues. Trimming removed 7 bases at V and 0 bases at J, with 9 bases between. CDR1 is SGDLS, CDR2 YYNGEE, per germline. CDR3 region: CASGRVSTDTQYF. As DNA, the CDR3 is TGTGCCAGCGGGCGGGTTAGCACAGATACGCAGTATTTT.

The rearrangement uses TRBV27 and TRBJ2-1; a possible D gene is TRBD1 (6 bases). Germline CDR1 is MNHEY and CDR2 is SMNVEV (reference sequence). Trimming left V 1 base short and J 10 bases short, with 8 bases between. The CDR3 runs 12 residues. The CDR3 sequence is CASSLWGTEQFF. The CDR3 DNA is TGTGCCAGCAGTTTATGGGGGACAGAGCAGTTCTTC.